The sequence of this TCR beta chain was determined in a study of patients and donors after allogeneic stem cell transplantation. TCRdb used MiXCR to reprocess the RT-PCR reads, holding one entry per CDR3 protein. The sample yields 900,000 to 1,000,000 distinct CDR3 sequences, about a sixth seen once. Trimming left V 3 bases short and J 2 bases short, with 8 bases between. Germline CDR1 and CDR2: SGHVS and FQNEAQ. The CDR3 runs to 14 residues. Source material: blood, either unsorted or a sorted T cell fraction (not recorded which). The genes are TRBV7-8 and TRBJ2-1, with no clear D. This clonotype was sampled from a human donor who was either an allogeneic HSCT recipient or a stem cell or donor lymphocyte infusion donor (not recorded which). It is not recorded whose cells these are; they may come from a transplant donor. The CDR3 sequence: CASSFAETYNEQFF. The CDR3 DNA reads as TGTGCCAGCAGCTTTGCTGAGACCTACAATGAGCAGTTCTTC.